Shown below are 2 T cell receptor beta chains from a single sample sequenced in a study of T cell responses to AZD1222 COVID-19 vaccine. The data were produced by immunoSEQ multiplex PCR, yet TCRdb's version contains in-frame clones alone and is incomplete. The sample yields roughly 150,000 clones, 85% to 95% seen once. The sample here was peripheral blood, taken on day 0 of AZD1222 vaccination. Every receptor here comes from an adult in good health.

This chain connects TRBV3-1 (or the pseudogene TRBV3-2) to TRBJ1-2; D unclear. The ends were cut back, 0 bases at V and 1 base at J, with 12 bases in the middle. There are 16 residues in the CDR3. Per germline, CDR1 LGHDT and CDR2 YNNKEL (reference sequence). The CDR3 DNA sequence: TGTGCCAGCAGCCAAGAACTGGATTTTGGTAACTATGGCTACACCTTC. Translation gives CASSQELDFGNYGYTF.

This clone was observed once. The genes are TRBV9 and TRBJ2-1, with D perhaps matching TRBD1 (6 bases). CDR3 length: 16 residues. Deletions cut 3 bases from V and 1 base from J, with 14 bases between. Germline V gene lookup returns CDR1 SGDLS and CDR2 YYNGEE. The CDR3 loop is CASSDAGATSYNEQFF. The CDR3 bases are TGTGCCAGCAGCGATGCAGGGGCAACATCCTACAATGAGCAGTTCTTC.